The subject of this entry is one T cell receptor beta chain. Its antigen remains unknown. These data come from a study of T-cell reconstitution after alpha-beta-depleted transplantation in children. Points from the study as a whole: Elevated TCRbeta diversity at day 60 was traced, in some patients, to surviving recipient T cells and thymic progenitors.

Molecular barcoding with unique molecular identifiers was used for the TCRbeta library. Each CDR3 protein gets one entry after TCRdb re-called the PCR reads with MiXCR. Here the sample spans 200,000 to 250,000 distinct CDR3 sequences, 9.5% to 13% being singletons. The clonotype comes from a child younger than two with acute myeloid leukemia, due to receive a stem cell transplant. Sequencing used PBMCs, obtained before TCRalphabeta/CD19-depleted stem cell transplant.

The CDR3 is CASSTDGGTEAFF. The CDR3 DNA is TGTGCCAGCAGCACGGACGGGGGAACTGAAGCTTTCTTT. The chain joins TRBV5-6 to TRBJ1-1; a possible D gene is TRBD1 (5 bases). The germline CDR1 and CDR2 sequences are SGHDT and YYEEEE. The ends were cut back, 4 bases at V and 5 bases at J, with 12 bases in the middle. The CDR3 runs to 13 residues. The full variable domain, in which reference TRBV5-6 and TRBJ1-1 provide the parts outside the CDR3, is DAGVTQSPTHLIKTRGQQVTLRCSPKSGHDTVSWYQQALGQGPQFIFQYYEEEERQRGNFPDRFSGHQFPNYSSELNVNALLLGDSALYLCASSTDGGTEAFFGQGTRLTVV.